This T cell receptor beta chain appears in the sequencing data of a study of control samples from healthy donors and cancer patients. Sequencing was performed with immunoSEQ multiplex PCR; in TCRdb, only in-frame clones are kept and a portion is missing. The sample lists 150,000 to 200,000 clones, 90% occurring once. V shed 2 bases and J shed 5 bases, with 13 bases lying between them. CDR3 size: 15 residues. Germline-derived CDR1 and CDR2 are SGHNT and YYREEE (reference sequence). The sequenced sample consisted of blood. This TCR was recovered from a woman in her forties or fifties in good health. The chain joins TRBV5-4 to TRBJ2-2; the D gene is possibly TRBD2 (6 bases). CDR3 nucleotide sequence: TGTGCCAGCAGCTTCGGCCAGGAGGGAACCGGGGAGCTGTTTTTT. Its translation is CASSFGQEGTGELFF.